What follows are 15 T cell receptor beta chains derived from one specimen sequenced in a study of identical twins. TCRdb ran MiXCR on the 5' RACE reads and lists one entry per CDR3 protein. The sample lists hundreds of thousands of distinct CDR3 sequences, roughly 12% occurring once. This sample was also put to use in a study of yellow fever vaccine responses in identical twins.

Sequencing was performed on PBMCs. Every receptor here comes from a woman aged 18 to 35 in good health.

The chain combines TRBV28 with TRBJ2-7, with TRBD2 as a possible D gene (6 bases). Trimming stripped 2 bases from V and 4 bases from J, with 18 bases between. Germline V gene data show CDR1 as MDHEN and CDR2 as SYDVKM. The CDR3 extends over 16 amino acids. CDR3 region: CASSLNPAMAGYEQYF. CDR3 nucleotides: TGTGCCAGCAGTTTAAACCCTGCCATGGCGGGATACGAGCAGTACTTC.

Only a few counts were recorded for this clonotype. This chain uses TRBV5-1 with TRBJ2-1; 9 bases agree with TRBD2. V shed 1 base, J shed 7 bases, and the junction held 9 bases outside the gene matches. The CDR3 contains 16 residues. Germline CDR1 reads SGHRS; CDR2 reads YFSETQ. In DNA form, the CDR3 reads TGCGCCAGCAGCTTGTTGCCTAGCGGGACGGGTAATGAGCAGTTCTTC. Protein: CASSLLPSGTGNEQFF. Supplemented by reference TRBV5-1 and TRBJ2-1, the full variable domain reads KAGVTQTPRYLIKTRGQQVTLSCSPISGHRSVSWYQQTPGQGLQFLFEYFSETQRNKGNFPGRFSGRQFSNSRSEMNVSTLELGDSALYLCASSLLPSGTGNEQFFGPGTRLTVL.

The chain uses TRBV6-1 and TRBJ2-5; D gene ambiguous. The ends were cut back, 1 base at V and 5 bases at J, with 8 bases in the middle. Per germline, CDR1 MNHNS and CDR2 SASEGT. The CDR3 runs to 13 residues. CDR3 sequence (DNA): TGTGCCAGCAGTGAAGGGCCCCCTGAGACCCAGTACTTC. Protein: CASSEGPPETQYF.

This clonotype was seen more than once but under ten times. J is TRBJ2-1 and V is TRBV12-3 or TRBV12-4, with 8 positions matching TRBD2. The CDR3 is 17 amino acids. V gave up 6 bases and J gave up 6 bases; unmatched junction bases: 16. The chain's CDR3 is CASSKKTPTSAPNEQFF. In nucleotides, the CDR3 is TGTGCCAGCAGCAAAAAAACTCCGACTAGCGCGCCCAATGAGCAGTTCTTC.

The rearrangement links TRBV4-1 to TRBJ2-2; no clear D gene. The CDR3 is 15 residues long. Germline CDR1 MGHRA, CDR2 YSYEKL. V lost 1 base, J lost 6 bases, and 12 bases lay in between. For the CDR3, the DNA is TGCGCCAGCAGCCAAGTGGAGTCCGTCCCCGGGGAGCTGTTTTTT. Protein: CASSQVESVPGELFF.

CDR3 loop: CSASYDSGDIGVYEQYF. The CDR3 DNA follows: TGCAGTGCTAGCTATGATAGCGGCGACATCGGGGTATACGAGCAGTACTTC. The chain employs TRBV20-1 and TRBJ2-7, with D perhaps matching TRBD2 (6 bases). CDR3 length: 17 amino acids. Trimming shortened V by 3 bases and J by 4 bases, and 25 bases separated the two germline ends. Germline V gives CDR1 DFQATT, CDR2 SNEGSKA (reference sequence).

This chain links TRBV15 with TRBJ1-6, with D possibly being TRBD1 (5 bases). Trimming shortened V by 4 bases and J by 7 bases, and 14 bases separated the two germline ends. The CDR3 sequence is 15 residues long. Germline V gene data show CDR1 as LNHNV and CDR2 as YYDKDF (reference sequence). The CDR3 here is CATSKGGTANSPLHF. Written as DNA, the CDR3 is TGTGCCACCAGCAAAGGTGGGACCGCGAATTCACCCCTCCACTTT.

The chain employs TRBV12-3 or TRBV12-4 and TRBJ2-6; TRBD1 or TRBD2 may be the D gene (5 bases each). The CDR3 is 14 residues long. The V end lost 7 bases, the J end lost 2 bases, and 9 bases lay between the germline ends. Here the CDR3 reads CASTEGTGANVLTF. CDR3 coding DNA: TGTGCCAGCACAGAGGGGACTGGGGCCAACGTCCTGACTTTC.

This clonotype showed up just a few times. This chain uses TRBV12-3 or TRBV12-4 with TRBJ2-3, with 8 bases aligning to TRBD2. J was trimmed by 4 bases and V by 0 bases; bases with no gene match: 9. CDR3 length: 17 amino acids. CDR3 protein: CASSLAGVAGLADTQYF. CDR3 nucleotide sequence: TGTGCCAGCAGTTTAGCGGGGGTAGCGGGGTTGGCAGATACGCAGTATTTT.

The chain recombines TRBV9 with TRBJ2-2; TRBD2 aligns across 10 bases. J was trimmed by 3 bases and V by 0 bases; bases with no gene match: 8. Germline CDR1 SGDLS, CDR2 YYNGEE. The CDR3 loop spans 18 amino acids. The CDR3 spells CASSVASGRASDTGELFF. The DNA of the CDR3 is TGTGCCAGCAGCGTAGCAAGCGGGAGGGCCTCCGACACCGGGGAGCTGTTTTTT.

V gene TRBV20-1 combines with J gene TRBJ2-7, with D maybe TRBD1 (6 bases). The CDR3 spans 11 residues. Germline-derived CDR1 and CDR2 are DFQATT and SNEGSKA (reference sequence). With 5 bases removed from V and 6 bases from J, the gap between germline ends came to 11 bases. In DNA form, the CDR3 reads TGCAGTGCTCTACAGGGCCCCGAGCAGTACGTC. Translation: CSALQGPEQYV.

This clonotype was observed a handful of times. The chain carries TRBV4-1 and TRBJ2-5, with D unclear. V was trimmed by 0 bases and J by 4 bases, leaving 6 bases between them. CDR3 length: 13 residues. Germline V gives CDR1 MGHRA, CDR2 YSYEKL. This CDR3 is CASSQDNGETQYF. The CDR3 DNA follows: TGCGCCAGCAGCCAAGATAATGGAGAGACCCAGTACTTC.

This clonotype was recorded at least ten times. The CDR3 bases are TGTGCCATCCTTCGGCGGGACCCACCCAGAGGGGGCAATCAGCCCCAGCATTTT. Translation gives CAILRRDPPRGGNQPQHF. The rearrangement joins TRBV10-3 to TRBJ1-5; possibly TRBD1 for D (5 bases). Germline values: CDR1 ENHRY, CDR2 SYGVKD. CDR3 length: 18 amino acids. V was pared by 8 bases and J by 2 bases, with 25 bases between.

The chain is built from TRBV20-1 and TRBJ2-5, with 8 nucleotides matching TRBD1. This CDR3 is built from 15 residues. Germline values: CDR1 DFQATT, CDR2 SNEGSKA (reference sequence). J lost 5 bases, V lost 0 bases, and 8 bases had no gene match. Here the CDR3 DNA reads TGCAGTGCTAGAGACGAATACAGGGGGTACGAGACCCAGTACTTC. This sequence encodes CSARDEYRGYETQYF.

J is TRBJ2-5 and V is TRBV9, with D perhaps assigned TRBD1 or TRBD2 (5 bases each). The germline V gene encodes CDR1 SGDLS and CDR2 YYNGEE. V lost 3 bases to trimming and J lost 2 bases, with 14 bases between them. This CDR3 spans 15 amino acids. The DNA for the CDR3 is TGTGCCAGCAGCGGCGAGGGGCTGGGGCAAGAGACCCAGTACTTC. It specifies CASSGEGLGQETQYF. The full variable domain, its missing parts supplied by reference TRBV9 and TRBJ2-5, is DSGVTQTPKHLITATGQRVTLRCSPRSGDLSVYWYQQSLDQGLQFLIQYYNGEERAKGNILERFSAQQFPDLHSELNLSSLELGDSALYFCASSGEGLGQETQYFGPGTRLLVL.